This is a list of T cell receptor beta chains from one sample in a study of OX40 agonist ivuxolimab in advanced cancers. Produced via immunoSEQ multiplex PCR; TCRdb's table is partial and in-frame only. Here the sample spans fewer than 70,000 clones, roughly nine tenths being singletons. Sequenced here: CD4+ or CD8+ T cells sorted from blood, sampled in a trial of the OX40 agonist ivuxolimab. All receptors derive from an adult with an advanced solid tumor such as melanoma, head and neck, liver or kidney cancer. Each CDR3 is given with its conserved first and last residue. A D gene is named only where the DNA matches it firmly. Size is omitted from some rows. Given values are once, few, many or a class for expanded clones.

V gene	J gene	clone size	D gene	CDR3 protein	CDR3 DNA
TRBV7-9	TRBJ2-7	NA	NA	CASSLGTTYEQYF	TGTGCCAGCAGCTTAGGGACAACCTACGAGCAGTACTTC
TRBV28	TRBJ2-7	NA	NA	CASSFGLESYEQYF	TGTGCCAGCAGTTTTGGACTTGAATCCTACGAGCAGTACTTC
TRBV9	TRBJ2-1	NA	NA	CASSVVAGSVEQFF	TGTGCCAGCAGCGTAGTGGCAGGGTCCGTCGAGCAGTTCTTC
TRBV10-2	TRBJ2-7	NA	TRBD1	CASSDIMGQGSSEQYF	TGCGCCAGCAGTGACATAATGGGACAGGGCTCCTCCGAGCAGTACTTC
TRBV2	TRBJ1-4	NA	NA	CASRVQRSQEKLFF	TGTGCCAGCAGAGTACAACGCTCGCAGGAAAAACTGTTTTTT
TRBV6-1	TRBJ2-7	NA	TRBD2	CASTRSGGSEQYF	TGTGCCAGCACCAGAAGCGGCGGGAGCGAGCAGTACTTC
TRBV28	TRBJ1-2	NA	NA	CASSLTGPYGYTF	TGTGCCAGCAGTCTCACAGGACCCTATGGCTACACCTTC
TRBV5-1	TRBJ2-7	NA	NA	CASSLDRATYEQYF	TGCGCCAGCAGCTTGGACAGGGCCACCTACGAGCAGTACTTC
TRBV30	TRBJ2-7	NA	TRBD2	CAFQRASGYEQYF	TGTGCCTTCCAGAGGGCTAGCGGCTACGAGCAGTACTTC
TRBV5-1	TRBJ1-2	NA	NA	CASSLDSSGYGYTF	TGCGCCAGCAGCTTGGACTCGTCCGGGTATGGCTACACCTTC
TRBV9	TRBJ2-5	NA	TRBD1	CASSPRGQAGETQYF	TGTGCCAGCAGCCCCCGGGGACAGGCTGGAGAGACCCAGTACTTC
TRBV19	TRBJ2-1	few	TRBD2	CASSIGSSGNGGEQFF	TGTGCCAGTAGTATAGGGTCTAGCGGGAATGGGGGTGAGCAGTTCTTC
TRBV19	TRBJ1-2	NA	NA	CASSIPGGGYGYTF	TGTGCCAGTAGTATTCCAGGAGGCGGCTATGGCTACACCTTC
TRBV15	TRBJ1-1	NA	TRBD1	CATGAGQRRTEAFF	TGTGCCACCGGGGCGGGACAGCGGAGAACTGAAGCTTTCTTT
TRBV30	TRBJ1-6	few	NA	CAWSVREALPLHF	TGTGCCTGGAGTGTACGCGAAGCGTTGCCCCTCCACTTT
TRBV19	TRBJ1-1	once	NA	CASKGILTTEAFF	TGTGCCAGTAAGGGAATCCTGACCACTGAAGCTTTCTTT
TRBV23-1	TRBJ2-1	NA	NA	CASSPPEGSGSYNEQFF	TGCGCCAGCAGTCCCCCCGAGGGCAGCGGTTCCTACAATGAGCAGTTCTTC
TRBV19	TRBJ2-7	NA	NA	CASSIEDQPYEQYF	TGTGCCAGTAGTATAGAAGACCAACCCTACGAGCAGTACTTC
TRBV7-9	TRBJ2-7	NA	TRBD1	CASSEYRDSSYEQYF	TGTGCCAGCAGCGAATACCGGGACAGCTCCTACGAGCAGTACTTC
TRBV28	TRBJ2-1	once	NA	CASSFAGPSYNEQFF	TGTGCCAGCAGTTTCGCAGGGCCTTCCTACAATGAGCAGTTCTTC
TRBV28	TRBJ1-2	NA	NA	CASTEGGAMYGYTF	TGTGCCAGCACCGAGGGGGGGGCGATGTATGGCTACACCTTC
TRBV15	TRBJ2-3	NA	TRBD2	CATSRDLTSGSTDTQYF	TGTGCCACCAGCAGAGATTTGACTAGCGGTAGCACAGATACGCAGTATTTT
TRBV19	TRBJ2-6	NA	TRBD1	CASSKQGAGGANVLTF	TGTGCCAGTAGTAAACAGGGGGCGGGTGGGGCCAACGTCCTGACTTTC
TRBV5-5	TRBJ1-3	NA	NA	CASSLAGGTSGNTIYF	TGTGCCAGCAGCTTGGCCGGGGGGACCTCTGGAAACACCATATATTTT